This T cell receptor (beta chain) is from a study of blood T cell repertoires in COVID-19. Overall study context: The United States, Italy and Spain provided the acute and convalescent COVID-19 samples.

The CDR3 contains 15 residues. V dropped 4 bases and J dropped 6; count of bases not matched to a gene: 6. Germline CDR1 and CDR2: SGHRS and YFSETQ. Per the original data handling: By means of reference gene primer amplification, nucleated cell counts were estimated. Clones were sequenced by immunoSEQ multiplex PCR, and TCRdb holds only the in-frame ones, with some missing. The V and J calls and clone size were taken over from that table, and D and trimming were inferred from the DNA. Among approximately 220,000 clones, over 70% were seen once, and the ten largest hold around 26%. The chain recombines TRBV5-1 with TRBJ1-4; 10 bases line up with TRBD1. The sequencing input was peripheral blood. The clonotype comes from a man in his forties with acute or convalescent COVID-19. The CDR3 bases are TGCGCCAGCAGCCTGGACAGGGGGAGAGATGAAAAACTGTTTTTT. This translates into CASSLDRGRDEKLFF.